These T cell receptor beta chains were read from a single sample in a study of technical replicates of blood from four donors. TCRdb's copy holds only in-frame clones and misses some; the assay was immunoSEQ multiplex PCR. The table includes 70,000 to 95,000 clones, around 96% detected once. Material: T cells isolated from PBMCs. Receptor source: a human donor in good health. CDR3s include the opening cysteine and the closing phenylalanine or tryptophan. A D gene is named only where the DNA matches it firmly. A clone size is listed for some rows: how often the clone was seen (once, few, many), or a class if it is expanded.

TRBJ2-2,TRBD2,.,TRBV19,TGTGCCAGTAGTCCAGGGACTAGCGGGAGCATCGGGGAGCTGTTTTTT,CASSPGTSGSIGELFF
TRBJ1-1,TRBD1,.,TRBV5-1,TGCGCCAGCAGCCCGCCGGCTGACAGGGCGACTGAAGCTTTCTTT,CASSPPADRATEAFF
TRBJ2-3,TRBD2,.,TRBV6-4,TGTGCCAGCAGTAAAACCGGACTAGAGCCAGATACGCAGTATTTT,CASSKTGLEPDTQYF
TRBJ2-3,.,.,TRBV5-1,TGCGCCAGCAGCTTGGCGGGAGAGACAGATACGCAGTATTTT,CASSLAGETDTQYF
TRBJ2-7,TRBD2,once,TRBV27,TGTGCCAGCAGTTTCCCCGGGACTAGGCCCATTACTTTCCTGAACTACGAGCAGTACTTC,CASSFPGTRPITFLNYEQYF
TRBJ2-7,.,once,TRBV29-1,TGCAGCGTTGGCCAGGTTAAAGACGAGCAGTACTTC,CSVGQVKDEQYF
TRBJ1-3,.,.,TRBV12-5,TGTGCTAGTGGTTTGGGCAAAAAGACAGGAGACTCTGGAAACACCATATATTTT,CASGLGKKTGDSGNTIYF
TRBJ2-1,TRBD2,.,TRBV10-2,TGCGCCAGCAGTACAAGACTAGCGGGGACATACAATGAGCAGTTCTTC,CASSTRLAGTYNEQFF
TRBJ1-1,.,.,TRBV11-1,TGTGCCAGCAGCTCCCTCGACTGGAACACTGAAGCTTTCTTT,CASSSLDWNTEAFF
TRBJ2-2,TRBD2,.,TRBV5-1,TGCGCCAGCAGCTTCTCAGCGGGAGGAACCGGGGAGCTGTTTTTT,CASSFSAGGTGELFF
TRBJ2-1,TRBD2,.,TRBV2,TGTGCCAGCAGTGGAGGAGCGGGGGCCTACAATGAGCAGTTCTTC,CASSGGAGAYNEQFF
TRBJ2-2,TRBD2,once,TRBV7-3,TGTGCCAGCAGCCCTAGCGGACGCACCGGGGAGCTGTTTTTT,CASSPSGRTGELFF